Below, 32 T cell receptor beta chains from the same sample are listed, as sequenced in a study of blood T cell repertoires in COVID-19. The data were produced by immunoSEQ multiplex PCR, yet TCRdb's version contains in-frame clones alone and is incomplete. The sample consists of under 200,000 clones, 84% of them appearing once. The sequencing input was peripheral blood. These receptors came from a man between 18 and 29 years old with active or convalescent COVID-19.

The CDR3: CASSVARVGTDTQYF. In DNA, the CDR3 is TGTGCCAGCAGCGTAGCGAGGGTAGGCACAGATACGCAGTATTTT. V usage is TRBV9 and J usage is TRBJ2-3, with D perhaps TRBD2 (5 bases). CDR3 length equals 15 residues. The germline gives CDR1 SGDLS, CDR2 YYNGEE. V lost 0 bases, J lost 1 base, and 9 bases lay in between.

The J gene is TRBJ1-2, the V gene TRBV6-4, with a weak D call TRBD1 (5 bases). The CDR3 totals 14 residues. Germline V lookup: CDR1 MRHNA, CDR2 SNTAGT. The V gene lost 0 bases and the J gene lost 7 bases, with 12 bases spanning the gap. CDR3 loop: CASSDSAGLSGYTF. The CDR3 bases are TGTGCCAGCAGTGACTCGGCAGGGCTTAGTGGCTACACCTTC.

This chain links TRBV6-5 with TRBJ1-2, with a weak D call TRBD1 (5 bases). Trimming pared 2 bases from V and 2 bases from J, leaving 12 bases between. Germline V CDR1 and CDR2: MNHEY, SVGAGI. The CDR3 loop spans 15 amino acids. The CDR3 is CASSYGQGGNYGYTF. The DNA for the CDR3 is TGTGCCAGCAGTTACGGGCAGGGCGGAAACTATGGCTACACCTTC.

The chain combines TRBV5-5 with TRBJ1-1, with D possibly TRBD1 on 5 matching bases. Trimming removed 1 base from V and 5 bases from J, with 12 bases in between. This CDR3 has 14 residues. The germline V gene has CDR1 SGHKS and CDR2 YYEKEE (reference sequence). CDR3 in amino acids: CASSLLGDQTEAFF. The DNA for the CDR3 is TGTGCCAGCAGCTTGTTAGGGGATCAGACTGAAGCTTTCTTT.

CDR3 sequence (DNA): TGTGCCAGCAGCCAAGGGCTAGCGGGGGGGCTAGGGCCCCAGGAGACCCAGTACTTC. It specifies CASSQGLAGGLGPQETQYF. This chain uses TRBV4-2 with TRBJ2-5, with 12 bases identical to TRBD2. The germline gives CDR1 LGHNA, CDR2 YNFKEQ. The CDR3 length is 19 residues. The V and J ends lost 1 base and 5 bases, in that order; junction bases with no gene match: 14.

The chain employs TRBV3-1 (or the pseudogene TRBV3-2) and TRBJ2-5, with a possible D match to TRBD2 (6 bases). The V gene's germline CDR1 is LGHDT and CDR2 YNNKEL (reference sequence). The CDR3 is 13 amino acids. The V and J ends lost 1 base and 5 bases respectively, with 8 bases between them. In nucleotides, the CDR3 is TGTGCCAGCAGCCAAGTGGCGGGGGAGACCCAGTACTTC. This codes for CASSQVAGETQYF.

The chain links TRBV7-9 to TRBJ1-1; a possible D gene is TRBD1 (5 bases). The CDR3 is 14 amino acids. Trimming removed 3 bases at V and 0 bases at J, with 8 bases between. Germline V gene sequence: CDR1 SEHNR, CDR2 FQNEAQ (reference sequence). Here the CDR3 reads CASSLGQLNTEAFF. The CDR3 nucleotides are TGTGCCAGCAGCTTGGGGCAGTTGAACACTGAAGCTTTCTTT. The full variable domain, in which reference TRBV7-9 and TRBJ1-1 provide the parts outside the CDR3, is DTGVSQNPRHKITKRGQNVTFRCDPISEHNRLYWYRQTLGQGPEFLTYFQNEAQLEKSRLLSDRFSAERPKGSFSTLEIQRTEQGDSAMYLCASSLGQLNTEAFFGQGTRLTVV.

V is TRBV28 and J is TRBJ2-1, with D perhaps TRBD2 (6 bases). The CDR3 covers 14 residues. Germline V CDR1 and CDR2: MDHEN, SYDVKM. The V and J ends lost 3 bases and 5 bases respectively, with 11 bases between them. CDR3 loop: CASSFGGNNNEQFF. The DNA of the CDR3 is TGTGCCAGCAGTTTCGGGGGAAATAACAATGAGCAGTTCTTC. Drawing the rest from reference TRBV28 and TRBJ2-1, the complete variable domain is DVKVTQSSRYLVKRTGEKVFLECVQDMDHENMFWYRQDPGLGLRLIYFSYDVKMKEKGDIPEGYSVSREKKERFSLILESASTNQTSMYLCASSFGGNNNEQFFGPGTRLTVL.

V is TRBV29-1 and J is TRBJ1-3; D remains unclear. Between the trimmed V and J ends, which lost 4 bases and 2 bases, there was a span of 6 bases. CDR1 and CDR2 (germline): SQVTM, ANQGSEA. The CDR3 totals 12 residues. The CDR3 DNA reads TGCAGCGTTGGTGTTACTGGAAACACCATATATTTT. Residues: CSVGVTGNTIYF.

CDR3 DNA: TGTGCCAGCAGTGACGAGGGGACAGGGGGCATCTATGGCTACACCTTC. Amino acids: CASSDEGTGGIYGYTF. The V gene is TRBV6-4, the J gene TRBJ1-2; 12 bases fit TRBD1. The CDR3 contains 16 residues. CDR1 MRHNA and CDR2 SNTAGT come from the germline V gene. V shed 2 bases, J shed 4 bases, and the junction held 5 bases outside the gene matches.

This chain uses TRBV11-2 with TRBJ1-2, with 10 bases that match TRBD1. The J segment lost 4 bases and the V segment lost 6 bases, leaving 5 bases of the junction unmatched. The CDR3 loop spans 14 amino acids. Germline assignment: CDR1 SGHAT and CDR2 FQNNGV. In DNA form, the CDR3 reads TGTGCCAGCAGGCCGACAGGGGGCGGCTATGGCTACACCTTC. It yields the protein CASRPTGGGYGYTF.

V gene TRBV28 combines with J gene TRBJ1-2; D is undetermined. From germline, CDR1 is MDHEN and CDR2 SYDVKM. V lost 5 bases and J 7 bases, leaving 20 bases between the germline ends. The CDR3 totals 15 residues. The CDR3 nucleotides are TGTGCCAGCAGTACTCCTAGCACCGGAGCTAGTGGCTACACCTTC. This sequence encodes CASSTPSTGASGYTF.

J is TRBJ2-5 and V is TRBV5-6; tentative D call: TRBD2 (5 bases). From germline, CDR1 is SGHDT and CDR2 YYEEEE. This CDR3 region has 13 residues. Trimming took 0 bases from V and 5 from J, leaving 8 bases between them. Here the CDR3 DNA reads TGTGCCAGCAGCTTGGGAGGGTTGGAGACCCAGTACTTC. Translated: CASSLGGLETQYF.

The chain uses TRBV18 and TRBJ1-2, with TRBD1 identical over 7 bases. V was clipped by 3 bases and J by 3 bases; unmatched bases: 10. Germline V lookup: CDR1 KGHSH, CDR2 LQKENI. The CDR3 has 16 amino acids. The CDR3 region is CASSPTGTVSDYGYTF. The CDR3 nucleotides are TGTGCCAGCTCACCTACCGGGACAGTTAGTGACTATGGCTACACCTTC. Using reference TRBV18 and TRBJ1-2 for the parts outside the CDR3, the full variable domain is NAGVMQNPRHLVRRRGQEARLRCSPMKGHSHVYWYRQLPEEGLKFMVYLQKENIIDESGMPKERFSAEFPKEGPSILRIQQVVRGDSAAYFCASSPTGTVSDYGYTFGSGTRLTVV.

In the case of this clone: Germline and junction disagree at one end, which may indicate a read error. The chain recombines TRBV20-1 with TRBJ2-7; maybe TRBD2 (5 bases). In germline, CDR1 is DFQATT, CDR2 SNEGSKA (reference sequence). The CDR3 is 10 residues long. The chain's CDR3 is CSARGSRGVF. Written as DNA, the CDR3 is TGCAGTGCTAGAGGGTCCCGGGGAGTCTTC.

V usage is TRBV7-2 and J usage is TRBJ1-5; no definite D call. Trimming took 1 base from V and 8 from J, leaving 9 bases between them. Germline V lookup: CDR1 SGHTA, CDR2 FQGNSA. The CDR3 totals 13 residues. This chain's CDR3 is CASSLGQAKPQHF. As DNA, the CDR3 is TGTGCCAGCAGCTTAGGTCAGGCAAAGCCCCAGCATTTT. Combining the CDR3 with reference TRBV7-2 and TRBJ1-5 gives the whole variable domain GAGVSQSPSNKVTEKGKDVELRCDPISGHTALYWYRQSLGQGLEFLIYFQGNSAPDKSGLPSDRFSAERTGGSVSTLTIQRTQQEDSAVYLCASSLGQAKPQHFGDGTRLSIL.

The chain recombines TRBV7-3 with TRBJ2-1, with 7 nucleotides matching TRBD2. Germline lookup yields CDR1 SGHTA and CDR2 FQGTGA. CDR3 length equals 13 residues. The J segment lost 10 bases and the V segment lost 4 bases, leaving 7 bases of the junction unmatched. The CDR3 loop reads CASSYGTTEEQFF. CDR3 DNA sequence: TGTGCCAGCAGCTACGGGACTACTGAGGAGCAGTTCTTC.

The gene calls are TRBV5-1 and TRBJ2-3; TRBD1 is a possible D gene (6 bases). Trimming removed 4 bases from V and 3 bases from J, with 21 bases in between. Germline V gene data show CDR1 as SGHRS and CDR2 as YFSETQ. This CDR3 is 17 amino acids long. In DNA form, the CDR3 reads TGCGCCAGCAGCCCCCGGCCGCAGGGGCGCATGACAGATACGCAGTATTTT. This encodes CASSPRPQGRMTDTQYF. Complete variable domain (other parts from reference TRBV5-1 and TRBJ2-3): KAGVTQTPRYLIKTRGQQVTLSCSPISGHRSVSWYQQTPGQGLQFLFEYFSETQRNKGNFPGRFSGRQFSNSRSEMNVSTLELGDSALYLCASSPRPQGRMTDTQYFGPGTRLTVL.

This chain links TRBV20-1 with TRBJ2-7; D uncertain. There are 14 residues in the CDR3. Germline V CDR1 and CDR2: DFQATT, SNEGSKA (reference sequence). Trimming shortened V by 3 bases and J by 1 base, and 13 bases separated the two germline ends. The DNA of the CDR3 is TGCAGTGCTAGTAGAGGTTCCGGTTCCTACGAGCAGTACTTC. Its protein is CSASRGSGSYEQYF.

The chain is built from TRBV2 and TRBJ1-5; the D gene is possibly TRBD1 (6 bases). Deletions cut 6 bases from V and 2 bases from J, with 20 bases between. Germline V gene data show CDR1 as SNHLY and CDR2 as FYNNEI. The CDR3 runs to 17 residues. The CDR3 loop reads CASRPPAGGAGNQPQHF. CDR3 nucleotide sequence: TGTGCCAGCAGACCTCCGGCTGGGGGCGCGGGCAATCAGCCCCAGCATTTT.

J is TRBJ1-5 and V is TRBV6-5, with a possible D match to TRBD1 (6 bases). Per germline, CDR1 MNHEY and CDR2 SVGAGI. Trimming took off 5 bases at V and 6 bases at J, with 14 bases between the two ends. The CDR3 is 14 amino acids. CDR3 residues: CASSPGEGTQPQHF. In DNA form, the CDR3 reads TGTGCCAGCAGTCCAGGGGAGGGTACTCAGCCCCAGCATTTT.

This chain links TRBV5-6 with TRBJ2-7; 9 positions match TRBD2. The V gene's germline CDR1 is SGHDT and CDR2 YYEEEE. The CDR3 consists of 15 residues. J gave up 3 bases and V 3 bases, and 7 bases lay outside the gene matches. The CDR3 sequence is CASSSPLAGNYEQYF. DNA for the CDR3: TGTGCCAGCAGCTCTCCTCTAGCGGGGAACTACGAGCAGTACTTC.

The chain recombines TRBV7-2 with TRBJ1-5; possible D gene TRBD1, 5 bases. V was trimmed by 1 base and J by 2 bases, leaving 21 bases between them. The germline gives CDR1 SGHTA, CDR2 FQGNSA. This CDR3 region has 19 residues. The CDR3 spells CASSLEGWAPDGGNQPQHF. The DNA of the CDR3 is TGTGCCAGCAGCTTAGAGGGGTGGGCGCCGGATGGGGGCAATCAGCCCCAGCATTTT. Full variable domain (remainder filled in from reference TRBV7-2 and TRBJ1-5): GAGVSQSPSNKVTEKGKDVELRCDPISGHTALYWYRQSLGQGLEFLIYFQGNSAPDKSGLPSDRFSAERTGGSVSTLTIQRTQQEDSAVYLCASSLEGWAPDGGNQPQHFGDGTRLSIL.

This rearrangement joins TRBV7-8 to TRBJ2-2; 11 bases are a match to TRBD1. V lost 6 bases and J lost 4; bases outside the gene matches: 16. Looked up from germline, CDR1 is SGHVS and CDR2 is FQNEAQ. This CDR3 has 19 residues. The chain's CDR3 is CASSPFRDRGSRGTGELFF. The CDR3 nucleotides are TGTGCCAGCAGTCCATTCCGGGACAGGGGGTCTCGGGGCACCGGGGAGCTGTTTTTT.

The chain uses TRBV7-3 and TRBJ2-1; no definite D call. The V gene's germline CDR1 is SGHTA and CDR2 FQGTGA. The CDR3 runs to 15 residues. Trimming took off 5 bases at V and 0 bases at J, with 11 bases between the two ends. CDR3 in amino acids: CASSDFPRSYNEQFF. CDR3 nucleotides: TGTGCCAGCAGCGACTTTCCCCGCTCCTACAATGAGCAGTTCTTC.

This clone was found a few times. The rearrangement links TRBV6-4 to TRBJ2-2, with D maybe TRBD1 (6 bases). Looked up from germline, CDR1 is MRHNA and CDR2 is SNTAGT. The V and J ends lost 4 bases and 1 base respectively, with 13 bases between them. The CDR3 is 16 residues long. The CDR3 DNA follows: TGTGCCAGCAGTGTTACACGGACAGAGAACACCGGGGAGCTGTTTTTT. It translates to CASSVTRTENTGELFF.

The gene calls are TRBV7-9 and TRBJ2-5; no reliable D call. The CDR3 length is 14 residues. Deletions cut 1 base from V and 5 bases from J, with 11 bases between. CDR1 and CDR2 (germline): SEHNR, FQNEAQ (reference sequence). In DNA, the CDR3 is TGTGCCAGCAGCTTAGGTCAGGCCCGGGAGACCCAGTACTTC. Residues: CASSLGQARETQYF.

This chain links TRBV28 with TRBJ1-5, with 9 bases identical to TRBD1. V lost 8 bases to trimming and J lost 5 bases; unmatched junction nucleotides: 13. CDR3 length: 16 amino acids. Looked up from germline, CDR1 is MDHEN and CDR2 is SYDVKM. The CDR3 DNA is TGTGCCAGCCTTGGGGCCGGACAGGGGTGGGATCAGCCCCAGCATTTT. Residues: CASLGAGQGWDQPQHF. The variable domain in full, with the rest retrieved from reference TRBV28 and TRBJ1-5, is DVKVTQSSRYLVKRTGEKVFLECVQDMDHENMFWYRQDPGLGLRLIYFSYDVKMKEKGDIPEGYSVSREKKERFSLILESASTNQTSMYLCASLGAGQGWDQPQHFGDGTRLSIL.

The sample holds one count of this clone. The rearrangement joins TRBV11-2 to TRBJ1-6; TRBD1 aligns across 8 bases. Germline loops: CDR1 SGHAT, CDR2 FQNNGV. The CDR3 length is 16 residues. The ends lost 2 bases at V and 9 bases at J; junction bases unmatched: 9. The CDR3 reads CASSLPTGASGSPLHF. CDR3 in DNA: TGTGCCAGCAGCTTACCGACAGGGGCAAGTGGTTCACCCCTCCACTTT. The complete variable domain, with remaining parts taken from reference TRBV11-2 and TRBJ1-6, reads EAGVAQSPRYKIIEKRQSVAFWCNPISGHATLYWYQQILGQGPKLLIQFQNNGVVDDSQLPKDRFSAERLKGVDSTLKIQPAKLEDSAVYLCASSLPTGASGSPLHFGNGTRLTVT.

The chain links TRBV5-4 to TRBJ2-1; tentative D call: TRBD2 (6 bases). V lost 2 bases and J lost 8, with 11 bases in between. This CDR3 region has 13 residues. Germline CDR1 reads SGHNT; CDR2 reads YYREEE (reference sequence). CDR3 in amino acids: CASSLVGGHEQFF. The DNA of the CDR3 is TGTGCCAGCAGCTTAGTGGGGGGACATGAGCAGTTCTTC.

The J gene is TRBJ2-7, the V gene TRBV7-9, with D possibly TRBD1 on 8 matching bases. The CDR3 totals 18 residues. Trimming left V 7 bases short and J 2 bases short, with 27 bases between. Germline assignment: CDR1 SEHNR and CDR2 FQNEAQ (reference sequence). The CDR3: CASTLHRGGSLSPYEQYF. In DNA, the CDR3 is TGTGCCAGCACCCTCCACAGGGGGGGCTCCCTTTCACCCTACGAGCAGTACTTC.

This clone was recorded only once. The rearrangement uses TRBV28 and TRBJ2-3; 13 bases align to TRBD2. The CDR3 covers 17 residues. The J segment lost 3 bases and the V segment lost 4 bases, leaving 7 bases of the junction unmatched. Germline V gene data show CDR1 as MDHEN and CDR2 as SYDVKM. The CDR3 coding sequence is TGTGCCAGCAGTTCTACACGACTAGCGGGAGGAACAGATACGCAGTATTTT. Protein: CASSSTRLAGGTDTQYF.